This T cell receptor (beta chain) was identified in a study of T cells in Graves' hyperthyroidism and ophthalmopathy. Study conclusions and caveats: Stable hyperthyroidism was told apart from ophthalmopathy by a model built on 13 V-J features. Onset of ophthalmopathy came a median about 6.5 months after the model predicted it.

There were TCR beta CDR3 regions amplified from RNA transcripts. Using the HTBI primer set, a first-round RT-PCR was run on the TCR CDR3. MiXCR, run by TCRdb on the multiplex PCR reads, gives a single entry per CDR3 protein. The table has around 690,000 distinct CDR3 sequences, roughly a sixth seen once; the top ten hold roughly a sixth. Hyperthyroidism was newly diagnosed in patients aged 18 to 65 (duration under 2 months). V lost 5 bases and J lost 1, with 12 bases in between. The CDR3 runs 16 residues. The germline V gene has CDR1 SNHLY and CDR2 FYNNEI. This clonotype was seen ten or more times. Antigen unknown.

The chain links TRBV2 to TRBJ2-6, with a weak D call TRBD1 (6 bases). The sequencing sample was made of blood. This sequence originates from a man aged 50-59 years with Graves' hyperthyroidism. The CDR3 reads CASSPLTGSGANVLTF. CDR3 sequence (DNA): TGTGCCAGCAGTCCCCTTACAGGGTCTGGGGCCAACGTCCTGACTTTC.